This is a list of T cell receptor beta chains from one sample in a study of shared clonotypes between healthy human individuals. Sequencing was performed with immunoSEQ multiplex PCR; in TCRdb, only in-frame clones are kept and a portion is missing. The data hold approximately 2.5 million clones, with around nine tenths observed a single time. The specimen was naive CD4+ T cells sorted from blood. The source is a man aged 18 to 35 in good health. Both conserved end residues are part of each CDR3. D genes are given only for firm matches. Clone size is not always given. Where it is, it says once, few, many or a class for expanded clones.

D gene	V gene	J gene	clone size	CDR3 DNA	CDR3 protein
-	TRBV6-6	TRBJ1-5	-	TGTGCCAGCAGCCCTCATGACAGCCACAGCAATCAGCCCCAGCATTTT	CASSPHDSHSNQPQHF
TRBD2	TRBV30	TRBJ2-5	-	TGTGCCTGGGGACTAGCGGGAGGAGAGACCCAGTACTTC	CAWGLAGGETQYF
-	TRBV19	TRBJ1-4	once	TGTGCCAGTATTGGATCGCGTCGGAGTATTTATAATGAAAAACTGTTTTTT	CASIGSRRSIYNEKLFF
-	TRBV6-5	TRBJ1-2	-	TGTGCCAGCAGGTCATTAACCGGGGGTAACTATGGCTACACCTTC	CASRSLTGGNYGYTF
TRBD1	TRBV11-2	TRBJ2-5	-	TGTGCCAGCAGCTTCGACTTGGGACAGGGACAAGAGACCCAGTACTTC	CASSFDLGQGQETQYF
-	TRBV5-1	TRBJ2-6	-	TGCGCCAGCAGCCCCGAGGGGGGGGCTGGGGCCAACGTCCTGACTTTC	CASSPEGGAGANVLTF
-	TRBV7-9	TRBJ1-6	few	TGTGCCAGCAGCTTAGACAGGGATAATTCACCCCTCCACTTT	CASSLDRDNSPLHF
-	TRBV6-5	TRBJ1-1	once	TGTGCCAGCAGTTACGAGGGTGCGACTGAAGCTTTCTTT	CASSYEGATEAFF
-	TRBV6-1	TRBJ2-5	-	TGTGCCAGCACTCCCGGGCCCCAAGAGACCCAGTACTTC	CASTPGPQETQYF
-	TRBV4-1	TRBJ1-6	few	TGCGCCAGCAGCCAAGAGGGGGTTTCACCCCTCCACTTT	CASSQEGVSPLHF
-	TRBV4-1	TRBJ2-2	-	TGCGCCAGCAGCCAGCCGACGGCAAACACCGGGGAGCTGTTTTTT	CASSQPTANTGELFF
-	TRBV9	TRBJ1-3	-	TGTGCCAGCAGCGTCGTGAGCTCTGGAAACACCATATATTTT	CASSVVSSGNTIYF
-	TRBV5-4	TRBJ1-6	-	TGTGCCAGCAGCTTGGACCAGAGCAATTCACCCCTCCACTTT	CASSLDQSNSPLHF
TRBD1	TRBV28	TRBJ2-7	once	TGTGCCAGCAGCCAGGGGGTCCCGGGGCAGTACTTC	CASSQGVPGQYF
-	TRBV2	TRBJ2-5	-	TGTGCCAGCATTCGGGACACCCAAGGAGAGACCCAGTACTTC	CASIRDTQGETQYF
-	TRBV9	TRBJ1-4	-	TGTGCCAGCAGCGACCGCGGGACGAATGAGGGAAAACTGTTTTTT	CASSDRGTNEGKLFF
TRBD1	TRBV4-1	TRBJ2-3	-	TGCGCCAGCAGCGACCGGGACAGATCTTTAAGAGATACGCAGTATTTT	CASSDRDRSLRDTQYF
-	TRBV6-5	TRBJ1-1	-	TGTGCCAGCAGCCGTATGTCTGGCCCTGAAGCTTTCTTT	CASSRMSGPEAFF
-	TRBV28	TRBJ1-5	-	TGTGCCAGCAGTTTGCGGAACAATCAGCCCCAGCATTTT	CASSLRNNQPQHF
-	TRBV4-3	TRBJ2-3	once	TGCGCCAGCAGCCAAGGTGCGACAGCTTTTTTCACAGATACGCAGTATTTT	CASSQGATAFFTDTQYF
-	TRBV11-2	TRBJ2-7	-	TGTGCCAGCAGCTTAGGTGAGACAGCCTACGAGCAGTACTTC	CASSLGETAYEQYF
-	TRBV2	TRBJ2-2	-	TGTGCCAGCCGCCTAGATCGAGGGGTGAACACCGGGGAGCTGTTTTTT	CASRLDRGVNTGELFF
TRBD2	TRBV12-5	TRBJ2-3	-	TGTGCTAGTGGTTCGGGACTAGGAGGCACAGATACGCAGTATTTT	CASGSGLGGTDTQYF
TRBD2	TRBV19	TRBJ2-1	-	TGTGCCAGTAGTATCGGGACTAGCGGGAGTCACAATGAGCAGTTCTTC	CASSIGTSGSHNEQFF
-	TRBV6-5	TRBJ1-3	-	TGTGCCAGCAGTTACTCGTACGGTACCTCTGGAAACACCATATATTTT	CASSYSYGTSGNTIYF
-	TRBV11-2	TRBJ2-7	once	TGTGCCAGCAGCTTACTTTCGTCTGCGGTTGCCTACGAGCAGTACTTC	CASSLLSSAVAYEQYF
TRBD2	TRBV4-3	TRBJ2-1	-	TGCGCCAGCAGCCAACGGGAGGTAGCCTACAATGAGCAGTTCTTC	CASSQREVAYNEQFF
-	TRBV2	TRBJ2-2	-	TGTGCCAGCAGGGCAGATCCCACCGGGGAGCTGTTTTTT	CASRADPTGELFF
-	TRBV30	TRBJ2-6	-	TGTGCCTGGAAACAAATCTCTGGGGCCAACGTCCTGACTTTC	CAWKQISGANVLTF
TRBD1	TRBV28	TRBJ2-1	-	TGTGCCAGCAGTTTCCCCCAGGACAGGACCTACAATGAGCAGTTCTTC	CASSFPQDRTYNEQFF
-	TRBV4-1	TRBJ1-1	once	TGCGCCAGCAGCCAAGTGTCTTCGGGGGGCCCTTCGAACACTGAAGCTTTCTTT	CASSQVSSGGPSNTEAFF
TRBD2	TRBV5-1	TRBJ2-1	-	TGCGCCAGCAGCTTACTAGCGGGGGGGAAAAATGAGCAGTTCTTC	CASSLLAGGKNEQFF
-	TRBV5-1	TRBJ2-7	-	TGCGCCAGCAGCTCCGGACCATTTCAGTCGGGCTACGAGCAGTACTTC	CASSSGPFQSGYEQYF
-	TRBV19	TRBJ1-2	once	TGTGCCAGTAGTGTCCCAGGGGCAGGCTATGGCTACACCTTC	CASSVPGAGYGYTF
TRBD1	TRBV28	TRBJ1-4	-	TGTGCCAGCAGGGTGACAGGGGGCCATGAAAAACTGTTTTTT	CASRVTGGHEKLFF
TRBD2	TRBV9	TRBJ2-1	-	TGTGCCAGCAGCGTAGAGGCGGGAGGTGAGCAGTTCTTC	CASSVEAGGEQFF
TRBD2	TRBV29-1	TRBJ2-5	-	TGCAGCGTTGAAGTGATGGAGGCGGGGGGGCCCGTAGAGACCCAGTACTTC	CSVEVMEAGGPVETQYF
TRBD1	TRBV7-8	TRBJ1-2	-	TGTGCCAGCAGCCTGACAGGGGCCTATGGCTACACCTTC	CASSLTGAYGYTF
-	TRBV7-2	TRBJ2-5	-	TGTGCCAGCAGCATCCTACGGGCGGGACCCCAAGAGACCCAGTACTTC	CASSILRAGPQETQYF
TRBD1	TRBV2	TRBJ1-5	-	TGTGCCAGCAGCGGAGACAGGGGGTATCAGCCCCAGCATTTT	CASSGDRGYQPQHF
-	TRBV9	TRBJ2-3	-	TGTGCCAGCAGCGTAGTAGGAGGGGGCCGAGATACGCAGTATTTT	CASSVVGGGRDTQYF